This T cell receptor (beta chain) was documented in a study of shared clonotypes between healthy human individuals. With respect to this clone: Antigen specificity is unknown.

Notes on the study in general: Sharing across four donors was highest in naive CD4 (around 5%) and lowest in memory CD8 (about 0.4%).

The CDR3 extends over 14 amino acids. The V end was cut by 1 base, the J end by 5 bases, with 9 bases between. The germline CDR1 and CDR2 sequences are SGDLS and YYNGEE. CD8 cells classed as naive were CD45RO-negative and positively selected for CCR7, excluding terminally differentiated effector memory CD45RA+ cells. It was across several immunoSEQ plates that each subset's genomic DNA was evenly split. Clones were sequenced by immunoSEQ multiplex PCR, and TCRdb holds only the in-frame ones, with some missing. There are about 2.2 million clones in the sample; 90% to 95% occur only once, and about 1.7% lies in the top ten.

The chain uses TRBV9 and TRBJ1-4, with TRBD1 as a possible D gene (5 bases). Sequences were obtained from naive CD8+ T cells from PBMCs. This TCR derives from a man aged 18 to 30 in good health. Some clones in this sample may be carry-over from other donors' samples. CDR3 nucleotides: TGTGCCAGCAGCGTACAGGGTCTAAATGAAAAACTGTTTTTT. Translating gives CASSVQGLNEKLFF. The whole variable domain, filled in from reference TRBV9 and TRBJ1-4, reads DSGVTQTPKHLITATGQRVTLRCSPRSGDLSVYWYQQSLDQGLQFLIQYYNGEERAKGNILERFSAQQFPDLHSELNLSSLELGDSALYFCASSVQGLNEKLFFGSGTQLSVL.